The 12 T cell receptor beta chains presented below share a single source sample, sequenced in a study of shared clonotypes between healthy human individuals (dated by TCRdb to 2020 to 2021). The method behind the library was the immunoSEQ multiplex PCR assay. TCRdb mirrors the immuneACCESS table, restricted to in-frame sequences. Some clones are absent from its copies; in checked studies, under half trace to an unresolved V gene, and the reason for the others is unknown. Across this sample there are over a million clones, with around 78% seen only once. The ten biggest clones cover 0.52% of the sample. The sample was memory CD4+ T cells from PBMCs. The sample's cell subset or site label is to be understood as: CD45RA-negative fraction. Receptors originate from a young man in good health. Some clones in this sample may be carry-over from other donors' samples.

CDR3 loop: CASSSGTVSGNTIYF. As DNA, the CDR3 is TGTGCCAGCAGTTCCGGGACAGTCTCTGGAAACACCATATATTTT. V is TRBV28 and J is TRBJ1-3; 7 nucleotides align to TRBD1. The CDR3 sequence is 15 residues long. V lost 4 bases and J lost 0; bases outside the gene matches: 3. Looked up from germline, CDR1 is MDHEN and CDR2 is SYDVKM.

This clone was found a few times. The V call is TRBV19, the J call TRBJ2-1; 8 bases are a match to TRBD2. Trimming removed 8 bases from V and 5 bases from J; junction bases left unmatched: 11. The germline V gene has CDR1 LNHDA and CDR2 SQIVND (reference sequence). CDR3 size: 15 residues. In DNA form, the CDR3 reads TGTGCCAGTGAAAGGGATAGCGGGGTTCACAATGAGCAGTTCTTC. Its protein product is CASERDSGVHNEQFF.

This chain joins TRBV9 and TRBJ1-2; maybe TRBD1 (5 bases). V lost 3 bases and J 3 bases, leaving 15 bases between the germline ends. This CDR3 is 15 amino acids long. Germline CDR1 and CDR2: SGDLS and YYNGEE. The DNA for the CDR3 is TGTGCCAGCAGCGCCTCAGGGACTCTCGACTATGGCTACACCTTC. Translated, it gives CASSASGTLDYGYTF.

The rearrangement joins TRBV30 to TRBJ2-7; 10 bases agree with TRBD1. The CDR3 extends over 13 amino acids. The germline V gene has CDR1 GTSNPN and CDR2 SVGIG (reference sequence). With 6 bases clipped from V and 6 bases from J, the junction kept 8 bases outside the gene matches. This chain's CDR3 is CACPGQGISEQYF. The CDR3 nucleotides read TGTGCCTGCCCGGGACAGGGGATAAGCGAGCAGTACTTC.

Only a few counts were recorded for this clone. This rearrangement joins TRBV2 to TRBJ1-4; D is uncertain. The CDR3 is made up of 11 amino acids. From germline, CDR1 is SNHLY and CDR2 FYNNEI. V was trimmed by 6 bases and J by 13 bases, leaving 12 bases between them. For the CDR3, the DNA is TGTGCCAGCAGCGCAGGTTTGGGACTGTTTTTT. The encoded protein is CASSAGLGLFF.

This clone was detected only once. The chain carries TRBV7-3 and TRBJ2-2; TRBD2 agrees at 8 bases. In germline, CDR1 is SGHTA, CDR2 FQGTGA. The V segment lost 4 bases and the J segment 3 bases; nucleotides outside the gene matches: 1. The CDR3 contains 14 residues. The CDR3 DNA reads as TGTGCCAGCAGCTCCGGGAGGGACACCGGGGAGCTGTTTTTT. Protein sequence: CASSSGRDTGELFF.

This clone was recorded once. The J gene is TRBJ2-7, the V gene TRBV5-1; 9 nucleotides match TRBD1. Trimming cost V 4 bases and J 2 bases; bases outside gene matches: 4. Germline CDR1 reads SGHRS; CDR2 reads YFSETQ. CDR3 length equals 14 residues. DNA for the CDR3: TGCGCCAGCAGCATAGGACAGGGGACCTACGAGCAGTACTTC. Encoded protein: CASSIGQGTYEQYF.

The chain is built from TRBV5-4 and TRBJ2-1, with 8 bases lining up with TRBD2. Germline-derived CDR1 and CDR2 are SGHNT and YYREEE (reference sequence). Trimming took 0 bases from V and 8 from J; bases not matched to a gene: 10. The CDR3 contains 16 residues. The CDR3 nucleotides read TGTGCCAGCAGCTTGGGTCGTCGCGGGAGGATCGATGAGCAGTTCTTC. Translation: CASSLGRRGRIDEQFF. The variable domain in full, completed from reference TRBV5-4 and TRBJ2-1, reads ETGVTQSPTHLIKTRGQQVTLRCSSQSGHNTVSWYQQALGQGPQFIFQYYREEENGRGNFPPRFSGLQFPNYSSELNVNALELDDSALYLCASSLGRRGRIDEQFFGPGTRLTVL.

This clone has only a few counts. The CDR3 protein is CASSQPVRGSNQPQHF. CDR3 nucleotides: TGCGCCAGCAGCCAACCAGTGAGGGGGAGCAATCAGCCCCAGCATTTT. This sequence joins TRBV4-1 and TRBJ1-5, with a possible D match to TRBD1 (6 bases). Germline assignment: CDR1 MGHRA and CDR2 YSYEKL. Trimming stripped 2 bases from V and 1 base from J, with 12 bases between. This CDR3 region has 16 residues.

The J gene is TRBJ2-1, the V gene TRBV5-1, with 7 bases lining up with TRBD2. The CDR3 has 13 amino acids. The junction had 6 bases not matched to a gene; V was cut back by 9 bases and J by 3 bases. Germline CDR1 reads SGHRS; CDR2 reads YFSETQ. In DNA, the CDR3 is TGCGCCACCCGGGAGGACCGCTACAATGAGCAGTTCTTC. This codes for CATREDRYNEQFF.

J is TRBJ2-7 and V is TRBV11-2, with D perhaps TRBD2 (6 bases). Germline assignment: CDR1 SGHAT and CDR2 FQNNGV. The CDR3 sequence is 15 residues long. Trimming pared 1 base from V and 5 bases from J, leaving 15 bases between. CDR3 protein: CASSLVRSGVHEQYF. The CDR3 DNA sequence: TGTGCCAGCAGCTTAGTCCGCTCGGGGGTCCACGAGCAGTACTTC. The variable domain in full, with the rest retrieved from reference TRBV11-2 and TRBJ2-7, is EAGVAQSPRYKIIEKRQSVAFWCNPISGHATLYWYQQILGQGPKLLIQFQNNGVVDDSQLPKDRFSAERLKGVDSTLKIQPAKLEDSAVYLCASSLVRSGVHEQYFGPGTRLTVT.

The V and J genes are TRBV7-9 and TRBJ2-7, with 9 nucleotides matching TRBD1. With V trimmed by 5 bases and J by 0 bases, 17 bases remained unmatched. The CDR3 spans 19 residues. Germline V gene data show CDR1 as SEHNR and CDR2 as FQNEAQ (reference sequence). As DNA, the CDR3 is TGTGCCAGCAGCCTCCAGGGACAGGGTCACAAGAGAAGCTCCTACGAGCAGTACTTC. Translated: CASSLQGQGHKRSSYEQYF.